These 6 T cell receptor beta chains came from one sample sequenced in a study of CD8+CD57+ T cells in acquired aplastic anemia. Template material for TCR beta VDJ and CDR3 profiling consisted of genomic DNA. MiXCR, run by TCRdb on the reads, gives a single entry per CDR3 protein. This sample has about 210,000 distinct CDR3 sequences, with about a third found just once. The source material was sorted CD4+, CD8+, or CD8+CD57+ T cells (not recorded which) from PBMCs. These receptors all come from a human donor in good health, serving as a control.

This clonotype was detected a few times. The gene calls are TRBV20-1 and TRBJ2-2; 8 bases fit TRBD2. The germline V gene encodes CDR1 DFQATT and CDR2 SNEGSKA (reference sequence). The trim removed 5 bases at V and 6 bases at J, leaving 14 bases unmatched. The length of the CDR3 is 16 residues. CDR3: CSAYLSGRGGSGELFF. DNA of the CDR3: TGCAGTGCTTACTTATCGGGACGGGGGGGCTCCGGGGAGCTGTTTTTT.

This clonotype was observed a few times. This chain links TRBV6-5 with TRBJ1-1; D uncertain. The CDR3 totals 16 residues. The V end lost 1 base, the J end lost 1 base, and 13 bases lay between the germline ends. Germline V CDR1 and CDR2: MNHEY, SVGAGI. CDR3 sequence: CASSYYRLLGNTEAFF. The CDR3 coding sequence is TGTGCCAGCAGTTACTACCGTCTCCTTGGGAACACTGAAGCTTTCTTT.

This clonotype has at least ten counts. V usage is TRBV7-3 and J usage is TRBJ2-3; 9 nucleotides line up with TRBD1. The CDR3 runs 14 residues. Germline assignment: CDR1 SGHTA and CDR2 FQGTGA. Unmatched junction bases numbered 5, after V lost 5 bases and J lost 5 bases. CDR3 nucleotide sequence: TGTGCCAGCAGCCTTGACAGGGGGAGAGATACGCAGTATTTT. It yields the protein CASSLDRGRDTQYF.

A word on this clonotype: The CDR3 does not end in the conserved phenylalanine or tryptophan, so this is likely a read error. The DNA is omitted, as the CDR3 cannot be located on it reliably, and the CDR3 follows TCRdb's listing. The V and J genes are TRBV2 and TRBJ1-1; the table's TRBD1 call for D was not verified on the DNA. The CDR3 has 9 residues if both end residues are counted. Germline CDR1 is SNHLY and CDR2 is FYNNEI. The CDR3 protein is CASSPGSNY.

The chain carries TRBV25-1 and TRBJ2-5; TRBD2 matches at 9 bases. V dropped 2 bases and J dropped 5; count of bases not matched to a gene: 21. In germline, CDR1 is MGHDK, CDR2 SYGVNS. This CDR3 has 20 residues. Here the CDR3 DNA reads TGTGCCAGCAGTGAACTAAAACCCGCGGGCGGCGGGGGGGCTTGGGAGACCCAGTACTTC. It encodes CASSELKPAGGGGAWETQYF.

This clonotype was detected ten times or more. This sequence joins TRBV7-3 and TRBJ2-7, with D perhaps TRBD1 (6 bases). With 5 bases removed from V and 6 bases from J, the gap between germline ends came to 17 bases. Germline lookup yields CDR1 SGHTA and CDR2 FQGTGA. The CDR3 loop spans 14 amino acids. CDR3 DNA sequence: TGTGCCAGCAGCCTAGGGTCAGGGGTTGGCGAGCAGTACTTC. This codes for CASSLGSGVGEQYF.